One sample yielded the 11 T cell receptor beta chains listed below, sequenced in a study of blood T cell repertoires in COVID-19. Repertoires were generated with immunoSEQ multiplex PCR, while TCRdb's copy carries only in-frame clones and drops some. The sample lists tens of thousands of clones; roughly nine tenths were seen once. The sequenced material came from peripheral blood. The receptors come from a woman older than 75 with active or convalescent COVID-19.

J is TRBJ1-4 and V is TRBV7-2, with TRBD1 matching over 7 bases. Looked up from germline, CDR1 is SGHTA and CDR2 is FQGNSA. The junction had 10 bases not matched to a gene; V was cut back by 4 bases and J by 5 bases. This CDR3 spans 16 amino acids. The CDR3: CASSSQTGLRNEKLFF. CDR3 in DNA: TGTGCCAGCAGCTCGCAGACAGGGCTACGAAATGAAAAACTGTTTTTT.

CDR3 sequence: CSVLGQGPHEQYF. For the CDR3, the DNA is TGCAGCGTTTTAGGACAGGGGCCCCACGAGCAGTACTTC. V gene TRBV29-1 combines with J gene TRBJ2-7, with 9 bases matching TRBD1. Germline CDR1 SQVTM, CDR2 ANQGSEA. J lost 5 bases, V lost 5 bases, and 7 bases had no gene match. The CDR3 runs to 13 residues.

The gene calls are TRBV7-9 and TRBJ1-1, with a possible D match to TRBD1 (5 bases). The CDR3 runs to 14 residues. The V end lost 7 bases, the J end lost 5 bases, and 17 bases lay between the germline ends. The V gene's germline CDR1 is SEHNR and CDR2 FQNEAQ (reference sequence). The CDR3, as DNA: TGTGCCAGCATCCTACGGGGGGGAATAACTGAAGCTTTCTTT. This translates into CASILRGGITEAFF. Complete variable domain (other parts from reference TRBV7-9 and TRBJ1-1): DTGVSQNPRHKITKRGQNVTFRCDPISEHNRLYWYRQTLGQGPEFLTYFQNEAQLEKSRLLSDRFSAERPKGSFSTLEIQRTEQGDSAMYLCASILRGGITEAFFGQGTRLTVV.

The genes are TRBV6-5 and TRBJ2-7; no definite D call. This CDR3 contains 13 residues. Between the trimmed V and J ends, which lost 0 bases and 4 bases, there was a span of 7 bases. CDR1 and CDR2 from the germline V gene are MNHEY and SVGAGI. The DNA of the CDR3 is TGTGCCAGCAGTTACTCCTTGGCTTACGAGCAGTACTTC. Encoded protein: CASSYSLAYEQYF.

This chain uses TRBV5-3 with TRBJ2-7; no clear D. TRBV5-3 is an ORF, and what it does is uncertain. Between the trimmed V and J ends, which lost 5 bases and 3 bases, there was a span of 12 bases. This CDR3 is 13 amino acids long. For the CDR3, the DNA is TGTGCCAGAAGACTGTCAATAAGCTACGAGCAGTACTTC. It encodes CARRLSISYEQYF.

This rearrangement joins TRBV13 to TRBJ1-6, with unresolved D. The CDR3 loop spans 14 amino acids. V was trimmed by 1 base and J by 10 bases, leaving 11 bases between them. Germline CDR1 PRHDT, CDR2 FYEKMQ (reference sequence). The CDR3 DNA sequence: TGTGCCAGCAGCTTAGATACGGGGAGCTCACCCCTCCACTTT. Its protein is CASSLDTGSSPLHF.

In the case of this clone: This sample also contains other DNA sequences that code for the same CDR3. The chain joins TRBV19 to TRBJ1-5, with D uncertain. Germline assignment: CDR1 LNHDA and CDR2 SQIVND (reference sequence). The length of the CDR3 is 15 residues. V shed 0 bases and J shed 0 bases, with 6 bases lying between them. CDR3 nucleotide sequence: TGTGCCAGTAGTATAGAGGGCCTTAGCAATCAGCCCCAGCATTTT. Translating gives CASSIEGLSNQPQHF.

This sequence joins TRBV24-1 and TRBJ1-2, with D possibly being TRBD1 (5 bases). The CDR3 has 14 amino acids. Germline V gene sequence: CDR1 KGHDR, CDR2 SFDVKD. V was pared by 0 bases and J by 6 bases, with 10 bases between. CDR3 DNA sequence: TGTGCCACCAGTGATTTGGGCAGGGCGGATGGCTACACCTTC. Translating it yields CATSDLGRADGYTF.

The chain recombines TRBV9 with TRBJ1-1; D is unclear. The CDR3 sequence is 14 residues long. The germline V and J ends were trimmed by 0 bases and 1 base, with 7 bases remaining between them. Looked up from germline, CDR1 is SGDLS and CDR2 is YYNGEE. The CDR3 DNA sequence: TGTGCCAGCAGCGTAGTGGCGGGGAACACTGAAGCTTTCTTT. Translation gives CASSVVAGNTEAFF. Using reference TRBV9 and TRBJ1-1 for the parts outside the CDR3, the full variable domain is DSGVTQTPKHLITATGQRVTLRCSPRSGDLSVYWYQQSLDQGLQFLIQYYNGEERAKGNILERFSAQQFPDLHSELNLSSLELGDSALYFCASSVVAGNTEAFFGQGTRLTVV.

The chain recombines TRBV14 with TRBJ2-5; maybe TRBD1 (6 bases). The germline V gene has CDR1 SGHDN and CDR2 FVKESK. This CDR3 spans 13 amino acids. Trimming cost V 2 bases and J 4 bases, with 8 bases left between them. CDR3: CASSQLGAETQYF. The CDR3 DNA reads as TGTGCCAGCAGCCAATTGGGGGCAGAGACCCAGTACTTC.

CDR3 sequence reads: CASRETGTESKPQHF. DNA of the CDR3: TGTGCCAGCAGGGAAACCGGGACAGAAAGCAAGCCCCAGCATTTT. The rearrangement uses TRBV5-5 and TRBJ1-5, with TRBD1 identical over 7 bases. Germline CDR1 reads SGHKS; CDR2 reads YYEKEE (reference sequence). The V segment lost 5 bases and the J segment 8 bases; nucleotides outside the gene matches: 13. The CDR3 extends over 15 amino acids.